The 23 T cell receptor beta chains below all came from one sample that was sequenced in a study of shared clonotypes between healthy human individuals. The table came from immunoSEQ multiplex PCR; TCRdb's copy has only in-frame clones and leaves some out. The sample has 2,500,000 or so clones, 80% to 95% seen once. The sample consisted of naive CD4+ T cells from PBMCs. Subset indicated: CD45RA+ positively selected. These receptors came from a man aged 18 to 30 in good health. Some clones in this sample may be carry-over from other donors' samples.

In its sample, this clone was seen a few times. The gene calls are TRBV14 and TRBJ1-4, with 7 nucleotides matching TRBD1. The CDR3 spans 17 residues. V trimming: 2 bases; J trimming: 4 bases; junction bases outside the gene matches: 10. Germline V lookup: CDR1 SGHDN, CDR2 FVKESK. In DNA, the CDR3 is TGTGCCAGCAGCCAAACCGGGACAGAGGTCTTTAATGAAAAACTGTTTTTT. This codes for CASSQTGTEVFNEKLFF.

This rearrangement joins TRBV7-2 to TRBJ1-2; D is undetermined. This CDR3 is built from 13 residues. The germline V and J ends were trimmed by 4 bases and 2 bases, with 8 bases remaining between them. CDR1 is SGHTA, CDR2 FQGNSA, per germline. The CDR3 protein is CASSSDENYGYTF. Here the CDR3 DNA reads TGTGCCAGCAGCTCCGACGAAAACTATGGCTACACCTTC.

The chain is built from TRBV19 and TRBJ1-2, with a possible D match to TRBD1 (5 bases). Trimming shortened V by 7 bases and J by 2 bases, and 17 bases separated the two germline ends. Germline lookup yields CDR1 LNHDA and CDR2 SQIVND (reference sequence). This CDR3 is 15 amino acids long. The chain's CDR3 is CASIPVEAGNYGYTF. The CDR3 DNA reads as TGTGCCAGTATACCCGTTGAGGCAGGGAACTATGGCTACACCTTC.

This rearrangement joins TRBV11-2 to TRBJ2-5, with unresolved D. Trimming took 3 bases from V and 0 from J, leaving 8 bases between them. Germline values: CDR1 SGHAT, CDR2 FQNNGV. The CDR3 consists of 14 residues. In DNA form, the CDR3 reads TGTGCCAGCAGCTTTCTCGGCGACCAAGAGACCCAGTACTTC. Translation: CASSFLGDQETQYF. The entire variable domain, with the rest obtained from reference TRBV11-2 and TRBJ2-5, is as follows: EAGVAQSPRYKIIEKRQSVAFWCNPISGHATLYWYQQILGQGPKLLIQFQNNGVVDDSQLPKDRFSAERLKGVDSTLKIQPAKLEDSAVYLCASSFLGDQETQYFGPGTRLLVL.

Only one count was recorded for this clone. The chain links TRBV2 to TRBJ2-7, with D hard to call. The V end was cut by 6 bases, the J end by 1 base, with 13 bases between. This CDR3 has 14 residues. Germline V gene lookup returns CDR1 SNHLY and CDR2 FYNNEI. The CDR3 DNA follows: TGTGCCAGCAGGGCCTACTTGTTATCCTACGAGCAGTACTTC. Encoded protein: CASRAYLLSYEQYF.

V usage is TRBV5-1 and J usage is TRBJ1-2; D unclear. Looked up from germline, CDR1 is SGHRS and CDR2 is YFSETQ. This CDR3 is built from 13 residues. V gave up 2 bases and J gave up 6 bases, with 11 bases separating them. The CDR3 protein is CASSFGDGNGYTF. The CDR3 region has the DNA TGCGCCAGCAGCTTTGGGGATGGGAATGGCTACACCTTC.

The chain uses TRBV5-5 and TRBJ2-7, with a weak D call TRBD1 (5 bases). In germline, CDR1 is SGHKS, CDR2 YYEKEE (reference sequence). Deletions cut 6 bases from V and 0 bases from J, with 16 bases between. The CDR3 is made up of 15 amino acids. The DNA of the CDR3 is TGTGCCAGCACCCTGATGGGGCAGAGCTCCTACGAGCAGTACTTC. Residues: CASTLMGQSSYEQYF.

The rearrangement uses TRBV4-1 and TRBJ1-2, with 8 positions matching TRBD1. This CDR3 has 17 residues. V shed 3 bases and J 4 bases; nucleotides not matched to a gene: 13. CDR1 MGHRA and CDR2 YSYEKL come from the germline V gene. The DNA for the CDR3 is TGCGCCAGCAGCCAGACTACCGGGACAGGAGCCCTCTATGGCTACACCTTC. Residues: CASSQTTGTGALYGYTF.

The rearrangement joins TRBV18 to TRBJ1-2, with 8 bases fitting TRBD1. V lost 3 bases and J lost 1; bases outside the gene matches: 4. Germline lookup yields CDR1 KGHSH and CDR2 LQKENI. This CDR3 spans 15 amino acids. CDR3 nucleotides: TGTGCCAGCTCACCCTGGACAGGGAGTAACTATGGCTACACCTTC. This sequence encodes CASSPWTGSNYGYTF.

The chain is built from TRBV28 and TRBJ1-1, with D unresolved. Trimming left V 5 bases short and J 5 bases short, with 12 bases between. This CDR3 has 13 residues. Per the germline V gene, CDR1 is MDHEN and CDR2 is SYDVKM. CDR3 in DNA: TGTGCCAGCAGTCCTACCCACCCTACTGAAGCTTTCTTT. Its translation is CASSPTHPTEAFF.

The chain combines TRBV10-3 with TRBJ2-5, with 7 positions matching TRBD1. Gene TRBJ2-7 matches the end of the DNA better, so the J call may be wrong. Germline CDR1 is ENHRY and CDR2 is SYGVKD. This CDR3 region has 12 residues. The CDR3 loop is CAIRGQTYEQYF. In DNA form, the CDR3 reads TGTGCCATCAGGGGACAGACCTACGAGCAGTACTTC.

The rearrangement joins TRBV7-8 to TRBJ2-7, with TRBD2 matching over 13 bases. The V segment lost 6 bases and the J segment 9 bases; nucleotides outside the gene matches: 8. Per the germline V gene, CDR1 is SGHVS and CDR2 is FQNEAQ. The CDR3 sequence is 14 residues long. The CDR3 reads CASSPTSGRVGQYF. The CDR3 DNA sequence: TGTGCCAGCAGTCCTACTAGCGGGAGGGTCGGGCAGTACTTC.

This clone has just one count. Other DNA sequences in this sample translate to the same CDR3. This chain uses TRBV7-9 with TRBJ1-2; D call uncertain. The CDR3 totals 12 residues. Between the trimmed V and J ends, which lost 1 base and 7 bases, there was a span of 7 bases. In germline, CDR1 is SEHNR, CDR2 FQNEAQ (reference sequence). The CDR3, as DNA: TGTGCCAGCAGCTTAGAAGCCCGTGGCTACACCTTC. Translating it yields CASSLEARGYTF.

V is TRBV18 and J is TRBJ1-5; no definite D call. This CDR3 is built from 16 residues. CDR1 KGHSH and CDR2 LQKENI come from the germline V gene. The V and J ends lost 1 base and 1 base respectively, with 11 bases between them. The CDR3, as DNA: TGTGCCAGCTCACCACAGGGAGGAGGGAGCAATCAGCCCCAGCATTTT. This translates into CASSPQGGGSNQPQHF.

The gene calls are TRBV4-2 and TRBJ2-1; unclear D gene. CDR1 is LGHNA, CDR2 YNFKEQ, per germline. V shed 1 base and J shed 3 bases, with 13 bases lying between them. The CDR3 length is 16 residues. CDR3 nucleotide sequence: TGTGCCAGCAGCCAAGTGGTAGGACCTAGCTACAATGAGCAGTTCTTC. Amino acid sequence: CASSQVVGPSYNEQFF.

V usage is TRBV7-2 and J usage is TRBJ1-1; perhaps TRBD1 as D (6 bases). CDR1 and CDR2 (germline): SGHTA, FQGNSA. The CDR3 is 15 amino acids. Trimming cost V 6 bases and J 5 bases, with 19 bases left between them. The CDR3: CASRKKGGAWTEAFF. The CDR3 DNA reads as TGTGCCAGCAGGAAAAAAGGGGGGGCGTGGACTGAAGCTTTCTTT.

The chain combines TRBV19 with TRBJ2-7; maybe TRBD1 (5 bases). The germline CDR1 and CDR2 sequences are LNHDA and SQIVND (reference sequence). The V and J ends lost 3 bases and 5 bases respectively, with 14 bases between them. CDR3 length equals 14 residues. The CDR3 spells CASSMTLRVHEQYF. CDR3 sequence (DNA): TGTGCCAGTAGTATGACCCTCAGGGTCCACGAGCAGTACTTC. The variable domain in full, with the rest retrieved from reference TRBV19 and TRBJ2-7, is DGGITQSPKYLFRKEGQNVTLSCEQNLNHDAMYWYRQDPGQGLRLIYYSQIVNDFQKGDIAEGYSVSREKKESFPLTVTSAQKNPTAFYLCASSMTLRVHEQYFGPGTRLTVT.

CDR3 sequence reads: CASSPLVSDTQYF. DNA of the CDR3: TGTGCCAGCAGTCCACTAGTTTCAGATACGCAGTATTTT. The chain has TRBV6-6 and TRBJ2-3; D perhaps matches TRBD2 (5 bases). This CDR3 is built from 13 residues. Trimming removed 5 bases from V and 4 bases from J, with 10 bases in between. Germline V gives CDR1 MNHNY, CDR2 SVGAGI (reference sequence).

The V and J genes are TRBV7-8 and TRBJ2-2; no firm D call. The CDR3 totals 14 residues. Trimming took off 0 bases at V and 1 base at J, with 3 bases between the two ends. Germline lookup yields CDR1 SGHVS and CDR2 FQNEAQ. The DNA for the CDR3 is TGTGCCAGCAGCTTAGCAGGGAACACCGGGGAGCTGTTTTTT. It encodes CASSLAGNTGELFF.

This clone was detected only a few times. This chain links TRBV28 with TRBJ1-1; the D is unclear. The V end was cut by 7 bases, the J end by 4 bases, with 10 bases between. Germline V gene sequence: CDR1 MDHEN, CDR2 SYDVKM. The CDR3 has 12 residues. The CDR3 coding sequence is TGTGCCAGCACTCCTCTCCCCACTGAAGCTTTCTTT. Translation gives CASTPLPTEAFF.

The rearrangement uses TRBV15 and TRBJ2-5; maybe TRBD1 (7 bases). Between the trimmed V and J ends, which lost 5 bases and 4 bases, there was a span of 23 bases. Germline V gene sequence: CDR1 LNHNV, CDR2 YYDKDF (reference sequence). This CDR3 region has 17 residues. CDR3 sequence (DNA): TGTGCCACCAGCTTCGCCCGGGGGACAGCCACGGGAGAGACCCAGTACTTC. Amino acids: CATSFARGTATGETQYF.

A word on this clone: Other DNA sequences in this sample translate to the same CDR3. The genes are TRBV2 and TRBJ1-5; D remains unclear. Between the trimmed V and J ends, which lost 0 bases and 5 bases, there was a span of 8 bases. This CDR3 is built from 14 residues. Germline lookup yields CDR1 SNHLY and CDR2 FYNNEI. Here the CDR3 reads CASSEATRDQPQHF. CDR3 nucleotides: TGTGCCAGCAGTGAAGCGACAAGGGATCAGCCCCAGCATTTT. Looking up the rest from reference TRBV2 and TRBJ1-5 gives the full variable domain: EPEVTQTPSHQVTQMGQEVILRCVPISNHLYFYWYRQILGQKVEFLVSFYNNEISEKSEIFDDQFSVERPDGSNFTLKIRSTKLEDSAMYFCASSEATRDQPQHFGDGTRLSIL.

The J gene is TRBJ2-3, the V gene TRBV30, with D hard to call. This CDR3 has 12 residues. V was pared by 1 base and J by 6 bases, with 8 bases between. Germline CDR1 GTSNPN, CDR2 SVGIG (reference sequence). The CDR3 loop reads CAWSGRWDTQYF. CDR3 DNA sequence: TGTGCCTGGAGTGGGCGATGGGATACGCAGTATTTT.